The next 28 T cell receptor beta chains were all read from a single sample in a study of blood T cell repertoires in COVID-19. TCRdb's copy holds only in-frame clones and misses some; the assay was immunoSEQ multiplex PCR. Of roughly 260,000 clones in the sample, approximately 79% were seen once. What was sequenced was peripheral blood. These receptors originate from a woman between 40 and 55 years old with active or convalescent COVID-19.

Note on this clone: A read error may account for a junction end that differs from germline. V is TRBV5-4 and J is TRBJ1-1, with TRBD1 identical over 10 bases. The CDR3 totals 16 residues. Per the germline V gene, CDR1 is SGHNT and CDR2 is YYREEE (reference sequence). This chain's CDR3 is CASSAPGTGVNTEAFF. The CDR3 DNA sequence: TGTGCCAGCAGCGCCCCCGGGACAGGGGTGAATACTGAAGCTTTCTTT.

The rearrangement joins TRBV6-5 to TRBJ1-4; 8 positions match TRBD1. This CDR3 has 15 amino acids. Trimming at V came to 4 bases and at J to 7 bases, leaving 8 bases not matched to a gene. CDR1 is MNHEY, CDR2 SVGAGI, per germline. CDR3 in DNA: TGTGCCAGCAGTTCGTTACAGGGGGGTGGTGAAAAACTGTTTTTT. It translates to CASSSLQGGGEKLFF.

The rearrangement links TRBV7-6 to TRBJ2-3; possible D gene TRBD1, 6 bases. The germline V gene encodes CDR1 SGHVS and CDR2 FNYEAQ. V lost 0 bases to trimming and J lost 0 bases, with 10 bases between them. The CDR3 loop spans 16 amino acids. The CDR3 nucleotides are TGTGCCAGCAGCTTAGCAACTGGACAGAGCACAGATACGCAGTATTTT. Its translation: CASSLATGQSTDTQYF.

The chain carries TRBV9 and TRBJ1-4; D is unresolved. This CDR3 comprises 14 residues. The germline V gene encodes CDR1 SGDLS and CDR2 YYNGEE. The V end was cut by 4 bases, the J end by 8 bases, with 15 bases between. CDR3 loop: CASSSRAISEKLFF. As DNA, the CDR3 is TGTGCCAGCAGCTCTCGAGCAATTTCCGAAAAACTGTTTTTT.

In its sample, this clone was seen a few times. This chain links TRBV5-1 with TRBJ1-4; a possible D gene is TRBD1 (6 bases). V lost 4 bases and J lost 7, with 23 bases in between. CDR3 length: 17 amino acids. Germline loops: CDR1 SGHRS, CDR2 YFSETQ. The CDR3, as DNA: TGCGCCAGCAGCCTAATTTTACAGGGAGGGGAAGGTGAAAAACTGTTTTTT. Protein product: CASSLILQGGEGEKLFF.

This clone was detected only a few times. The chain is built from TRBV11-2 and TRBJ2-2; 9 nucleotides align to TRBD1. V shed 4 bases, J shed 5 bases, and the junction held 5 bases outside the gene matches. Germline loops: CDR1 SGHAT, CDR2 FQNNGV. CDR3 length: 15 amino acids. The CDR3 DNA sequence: TGTGCCAGCAGCTCCGGGACAGGGAGGACCGGGGAGCTGTTTTTT. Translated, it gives CASSSGTGRTGELFF. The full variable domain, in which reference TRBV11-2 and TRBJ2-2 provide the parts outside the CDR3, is EAGVAQSPRYKIIEKRQSVAFWCNPISGHATLYWYQQILGQGPKLLIQFQNNGVVDDSQLPKDRFSAERLKGVDSTLKIQPAKLEDSAVYLCASSSGTGRTGELFFGEGSRLTVL.

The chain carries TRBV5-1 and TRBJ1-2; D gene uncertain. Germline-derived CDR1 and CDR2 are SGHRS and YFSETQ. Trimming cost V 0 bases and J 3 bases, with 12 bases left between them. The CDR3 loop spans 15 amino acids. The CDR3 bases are TGCGCCAGCAGCTTGGATGGCAGGCCGCACTATGGCTACACCTTC. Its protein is CASSLDGRPHYGYTF. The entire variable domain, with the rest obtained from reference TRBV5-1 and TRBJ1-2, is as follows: KAGVTQTPRYLIKTRGQQVTLSCSPISGHRSVSWYQQTPGQGLQFLFEYFSETQRNKGNFPGRFSGRQFSNSRSEMNVSTLELGDSALYLCASSLDGRPHYGYTFGSGTRLTVV.

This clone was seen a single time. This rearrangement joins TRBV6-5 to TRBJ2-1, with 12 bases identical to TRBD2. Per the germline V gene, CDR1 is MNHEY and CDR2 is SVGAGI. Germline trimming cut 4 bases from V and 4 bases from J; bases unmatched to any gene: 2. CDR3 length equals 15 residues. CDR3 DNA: TGTGCCAGCAGTTGGACTAGCGGGGCTTACAATGAGCAGTTCTTC. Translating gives CASSWTSGAYNEQFF.

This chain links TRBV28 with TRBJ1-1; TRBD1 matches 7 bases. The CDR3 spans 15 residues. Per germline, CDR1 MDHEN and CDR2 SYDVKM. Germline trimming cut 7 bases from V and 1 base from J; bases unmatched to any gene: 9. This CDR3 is CASTPNRGRNTEAFF. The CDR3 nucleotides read TGTGCCAGCACCCCGAACAGGGGTCGGAACACTGAAGCTTTCTTT.

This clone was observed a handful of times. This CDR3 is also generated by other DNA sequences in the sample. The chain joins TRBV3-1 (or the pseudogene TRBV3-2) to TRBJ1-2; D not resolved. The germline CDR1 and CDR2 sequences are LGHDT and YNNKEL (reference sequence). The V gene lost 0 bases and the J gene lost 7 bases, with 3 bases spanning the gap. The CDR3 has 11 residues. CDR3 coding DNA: TGTGCCAGCAGCCAAGATCTTGGCTACACCTTC. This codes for CASSQDLGYTF.

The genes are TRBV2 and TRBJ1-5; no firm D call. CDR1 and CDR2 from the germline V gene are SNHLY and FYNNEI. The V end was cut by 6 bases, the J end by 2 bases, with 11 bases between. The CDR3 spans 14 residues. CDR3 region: CASRGLTGNQPQHF. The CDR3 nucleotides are TGTGCCAGCAGAGGACTTACGGGCAATCAGCCCCAGCATTTT.

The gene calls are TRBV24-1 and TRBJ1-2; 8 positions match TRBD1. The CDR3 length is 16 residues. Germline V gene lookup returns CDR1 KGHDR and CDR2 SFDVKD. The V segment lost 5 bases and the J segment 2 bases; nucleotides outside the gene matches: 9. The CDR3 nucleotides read TGTGCCACCAGTGCCGTAGGACAGGGATCCAACTATGGCTACACCTTC. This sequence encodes CATSAVGQGSNYGYTF.

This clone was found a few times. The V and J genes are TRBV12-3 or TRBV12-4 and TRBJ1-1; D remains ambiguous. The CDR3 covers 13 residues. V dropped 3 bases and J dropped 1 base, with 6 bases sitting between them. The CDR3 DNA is TGTGCCAGCAGTTTCGGGAGGAACACTGAAGCTTTCTTT. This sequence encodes CASSFGRNTEAFF.

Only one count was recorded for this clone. The CDR3 protein is CASSTAVRPGGLITNEKLFF. In DNA form, the CDR3 reads TGTGCCAGCAGTACAGCAGTACGACCAGGGGGTCTAATAACTAATGAAAAACTGTTTTTT. The J gene is TRBJ1-4, the V gene TRBV6-2 or TRBV6-3; 7 bases align to TRBD1. CDR1 and CDR2 (germline): MNHEY, SVGEGT. This CDR3 has 20 residues. With V trimmed by 5 bases and J by 1 base, 19 bases remained unmatched.

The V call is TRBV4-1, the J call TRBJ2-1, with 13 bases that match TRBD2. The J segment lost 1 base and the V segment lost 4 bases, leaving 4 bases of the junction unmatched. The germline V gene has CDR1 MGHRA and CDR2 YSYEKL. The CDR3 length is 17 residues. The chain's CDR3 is CASSLTTSGGSYNEQFF. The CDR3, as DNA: TGCGCCAGCAGCCTTACGACTAGCGGGGGGTCCTACAATGAGCAGTTCTTC.

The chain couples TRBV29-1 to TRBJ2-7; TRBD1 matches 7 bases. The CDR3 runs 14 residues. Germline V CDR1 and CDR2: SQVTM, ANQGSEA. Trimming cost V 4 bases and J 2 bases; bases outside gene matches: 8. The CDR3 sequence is CSVVPQGPPYEQYF. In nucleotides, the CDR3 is TGCAGCGTTGTACCACAGGGGCCCCCCTACGAGCAGTACTTC.

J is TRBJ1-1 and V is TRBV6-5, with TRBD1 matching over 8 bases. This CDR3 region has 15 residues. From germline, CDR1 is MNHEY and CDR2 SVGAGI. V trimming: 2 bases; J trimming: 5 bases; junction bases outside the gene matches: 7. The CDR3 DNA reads TGTGCCAGCAGTTACCGACAGGGGATAGGGACTGAAGCTTTCTTT. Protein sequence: CASSYRQGIGTEAFF.

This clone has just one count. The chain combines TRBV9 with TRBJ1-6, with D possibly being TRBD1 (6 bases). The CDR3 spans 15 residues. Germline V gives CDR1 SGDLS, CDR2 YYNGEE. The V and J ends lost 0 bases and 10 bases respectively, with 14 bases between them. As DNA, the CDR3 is TGTGCCAGCAGCGTAGACCCAGGGGACGGGTCACCCCTCCACTTT. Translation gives CASSVDPGDGSPLHF.

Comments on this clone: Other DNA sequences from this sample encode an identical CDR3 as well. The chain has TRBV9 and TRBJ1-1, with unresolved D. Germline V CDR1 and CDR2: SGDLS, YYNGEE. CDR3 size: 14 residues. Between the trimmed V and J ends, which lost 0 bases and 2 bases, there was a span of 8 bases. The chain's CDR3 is CASSVVSGNTEAFF. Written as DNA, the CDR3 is TGTGCCAGCAGCGTAGTGTCCGGTAACACTGAAGCTTTCTTT.

The CDR3 nucleotides read TGCAGTGCTAGTGGCCGGGACAGAGTCAATTCACCCCTCCACTTT. This gives the protein CSASGRDRVNSPLHF. The V gene is TRBV20-1, the J gene TRBJ1-6; 7 bases map to TRBD1. CDR3 length equals 15 residues. The V gene's germline CDR1 is DFQATT and CDR2 SNEGSKA (reference sequence). With V trimmed by 3 bases and J by 7 bases, 9 bases remained unmatched.

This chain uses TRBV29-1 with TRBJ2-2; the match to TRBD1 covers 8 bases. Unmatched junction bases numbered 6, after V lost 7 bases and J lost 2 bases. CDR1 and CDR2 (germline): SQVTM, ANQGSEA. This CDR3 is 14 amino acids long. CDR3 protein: CSALTGANTGELFF. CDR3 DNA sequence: TGCAGCGCTTTGACAGGGGCCAACACCGGGGAGCTGTTTTTT.

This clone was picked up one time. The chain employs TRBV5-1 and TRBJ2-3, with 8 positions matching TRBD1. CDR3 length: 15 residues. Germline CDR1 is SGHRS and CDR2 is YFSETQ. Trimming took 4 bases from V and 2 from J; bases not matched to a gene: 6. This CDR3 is CASSPQGVDTDTQYF. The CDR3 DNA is TGCGCCAGCAGCCCACAGGGGGTCGACACAGATACGCAGTATTTT.

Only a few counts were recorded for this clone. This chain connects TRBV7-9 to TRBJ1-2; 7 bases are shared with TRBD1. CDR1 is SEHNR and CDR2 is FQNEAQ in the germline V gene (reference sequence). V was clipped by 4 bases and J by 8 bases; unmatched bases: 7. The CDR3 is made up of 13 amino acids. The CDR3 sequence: CASSSDRLLGYTF. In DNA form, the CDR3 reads TGTGCCAGCAGCTCGGACAGGCTGCTGGGCTACACCTTC.

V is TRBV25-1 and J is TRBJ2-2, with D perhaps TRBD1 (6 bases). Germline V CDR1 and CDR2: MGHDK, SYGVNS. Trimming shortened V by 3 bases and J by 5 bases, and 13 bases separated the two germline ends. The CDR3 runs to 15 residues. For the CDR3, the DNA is TGTGCCAGCAGTGACTCCTACAGGGTTACCGGGGAGCTGTTTTTT. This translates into CASSDSYRVTGELFF.

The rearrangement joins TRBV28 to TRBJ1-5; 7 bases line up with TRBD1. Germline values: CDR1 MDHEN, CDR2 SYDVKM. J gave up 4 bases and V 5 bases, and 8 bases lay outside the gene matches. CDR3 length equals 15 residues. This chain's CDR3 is CASSRRDSYNQPQHF. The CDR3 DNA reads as TGTGCCAGCAGTCGCCGGGACAGCTATAATCAGCCCCAGCATTTT.

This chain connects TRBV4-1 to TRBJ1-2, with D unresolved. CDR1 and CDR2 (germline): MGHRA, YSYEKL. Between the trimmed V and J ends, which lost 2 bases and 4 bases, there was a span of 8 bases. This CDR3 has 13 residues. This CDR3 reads CASSQSGTYGYTF. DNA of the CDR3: TGCGCCAGCAGCCAATCGGGAACCTATGGCTACACCTTC.

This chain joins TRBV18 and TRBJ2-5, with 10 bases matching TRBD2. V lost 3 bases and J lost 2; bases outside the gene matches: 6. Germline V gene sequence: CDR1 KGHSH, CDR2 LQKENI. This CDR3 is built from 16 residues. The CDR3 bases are TGTGCCAGCTCACCTTATCGACTAGCGGGTCAAGAGACCCAGTACTTC. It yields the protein CASSPYRLAGQETQYF.

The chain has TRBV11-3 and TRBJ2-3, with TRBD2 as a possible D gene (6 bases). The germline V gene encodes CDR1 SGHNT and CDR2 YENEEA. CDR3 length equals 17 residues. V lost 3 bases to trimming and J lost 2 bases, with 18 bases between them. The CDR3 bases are TGTGCCAGCAGCTTTGGGGGTTGGCGGGACGACACAGATACGCAGTATTTT. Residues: CASSFGGWRDDTDTQYF.